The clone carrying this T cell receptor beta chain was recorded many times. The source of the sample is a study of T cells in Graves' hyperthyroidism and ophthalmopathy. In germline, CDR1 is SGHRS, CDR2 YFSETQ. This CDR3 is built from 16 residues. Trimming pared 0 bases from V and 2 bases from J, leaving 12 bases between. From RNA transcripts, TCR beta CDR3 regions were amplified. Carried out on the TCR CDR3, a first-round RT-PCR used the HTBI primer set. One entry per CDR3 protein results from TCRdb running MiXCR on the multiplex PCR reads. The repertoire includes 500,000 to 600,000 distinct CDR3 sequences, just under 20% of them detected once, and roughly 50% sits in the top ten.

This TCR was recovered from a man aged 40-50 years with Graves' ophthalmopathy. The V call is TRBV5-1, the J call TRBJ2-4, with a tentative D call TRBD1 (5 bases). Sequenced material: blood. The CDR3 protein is CASSLVFRATKNIQYF. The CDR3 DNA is TGCGCCAGCAGCTTGGTTTTCAGGGCGACCAAAAACATTCAGTACTTC.